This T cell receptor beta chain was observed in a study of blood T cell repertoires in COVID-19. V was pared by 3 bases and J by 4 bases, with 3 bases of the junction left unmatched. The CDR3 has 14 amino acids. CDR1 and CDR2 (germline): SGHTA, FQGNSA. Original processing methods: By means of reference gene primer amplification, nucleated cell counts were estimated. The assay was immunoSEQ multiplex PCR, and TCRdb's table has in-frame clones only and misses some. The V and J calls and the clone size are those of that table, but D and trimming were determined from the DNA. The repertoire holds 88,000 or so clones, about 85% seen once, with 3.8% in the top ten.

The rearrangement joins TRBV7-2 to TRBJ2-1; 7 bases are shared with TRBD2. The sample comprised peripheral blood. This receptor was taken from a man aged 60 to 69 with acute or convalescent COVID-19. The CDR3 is CASSFAGVYNEQFF. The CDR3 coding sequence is TGTGCCAGCAGCTTTGCGGGAGTATACAATGAGCAGTTCTTC.